This T cell receptor (beta chain) came from a study of Graves' ophthalmopathy and Graves' hyperthyroidism. Using RNA transcripts, the TCR beta CDR3 regions were amplified. First-round RT-PCR employed HTBI primers, with a second-round multiplex PCR after it. TCRdb analysed the multiplex PCR reads with MiXCR anew, one entry per CDR3 protein. The data hold roughly 1.1 million distinct CDR3 sequences, with roughly two fifths observed a single time. This clonotype was seen only a few times. This CDR3 spans 14 amino acids. J lost 5 bases, V lost 5 bases, and 8 bases had no gene match. Germline lookup yields CDR1 SEHNR and CDR2 FQNEAQ (reference sequence).

This TCR was recovered from an adult man with Graves' hyperthyroidism. The chain recombines TRBV7-9 with TRBJ2-5; 7 positions agree with TRBD1. Material for sequencing was peripheral blood or thyroid tissue (not recorded which). This CDR3 is CASSMTGKLETQYF. DNA of the CDR3: TGTGCCAGCAGCATGACAGGGAAACTTGAGACCCAGTACTTC.